Below, 7 T cell receptor beta chains from the same sample are listed, as sequenced in a study of blood T cell repertoires in COVID-19. Assay: immunoSEQ multiplex PCR; the TCRdb copy retains only in-frame clones and omits some. The sample consists of a few hundred thousand clones, 70% to 90% of them appearing once. The sample comprised peripheral blood. Source of these receptors: a man between 60 and 75 years old with acute or convalescent COVID-19.

The gene calls are TRBV6-5 and TRBJ1-1; 8 nucleotides align to TRBD1. Germline V gene lookup returns CDR1 MNHEY and CDR2 SVGAGI. This CDR3 has 15 residues. V was clipped by 6 bases and J by 0 bases; unmatched bases: 6. DNA of the CDR3: TGTGCCAGCAGCGACCAGGGGGCTATGAACACTGAAGCTTTCTTT. Translating it yields CASSDQGAMNTEAFF.

This clone showed up just once. The chain uses TRBV7-3 and TRBJ2-1, with 13 positions matching TRBD2. With V trimmed by 4 bases and J by 1 base, 13 bases remained unmatched. The CDR3 is 20 residues long. Germline CDR1 and CDR2: SGHTA and FQGTGA. This CDR3 reads CASSSPPRLAGGRSYNEQFF. The DNA of the CDR3 is TGTGCCAGCAGCTCACCCCCAAGACTAGCGGGGGGTAGGTCCTACAATGAGCAGTTCTTC.

The chain employs TRBV9 and TRBJ1-1, with 7 bases fitting TRBD1. The CDR3 is 15 amino acids. After removal of 5 bases from V and 0 bases from J, the junction contained 7 bases not matched to a gene. Germline V gene lookup returns CDR1 SGDLS and CDR2 YYNGEE. CDR3 protein: CASSPRQGLNTEAFF. The DNA for the CDR3 is TGTGCCAGCAGTCCCCGACAGGGTCTGAACACTGAAGCTTTCTTT.

The chain recombines TRBV5-4 with TRBJ2-5; D is perhaps TRBD2 (5 bases). Trimming took 6 bases from V and 10 from J, leaving 25 bases between them. Looked up from germline, CDR1 is SGHNT and CDR2 is YYREEE (reference sequence). This CDR3 has 15 amino acids. Written as DNA, the CDR3 is TGTGCCAGCACCTACCTCGGGGTTGGCGGTGTGGACCAGTACTTC. Its translation is CASTYLGVGGVDQYF.

The CDR3 here is CASSNGQSSGNTIYF. The DNA of the CDR3 is TGTGCCAGCAGCAACGGACAGAGCTCTGGAAACACCATATATTTT. The chain employs TRBV6-5 and TRBJ1-3; D is perhaps TRBD1 (6 bases). V lost 6 bases to trimming and J lost 0 bases, with 12 bases between them. Germline V gene data show CDR1 as MNHEY and CDR2 as SVGAGI. This CDR3 comprises 15 residues.

The chain carries TRBV5-1 and TRBJ2-2; maybe TRBD1 (7 bases). In germline, CDR1 is SGHRS, CDR2 YFSETQ. The CDR3 length is 15 residues. Trimming removed 0 bases at V and 4 bases at J, with 10 bases between. CDR3 amino acids: CASSLGQGLTGELFF. DNA for the CDR3: TGCGCCAGCAGCTTGGGACAGGGACTCACCGGGGAGCTGTTTTTT. Combining the CDR3 with reference TRBV5-1 and TRBJ2-2 gives the whole variable domain KAGVTQTPRYLIKTRGQQVTLSCSPISGHRSVSWYQQTPGQGLQFLFEYFSETQRNKGNFPGRFSGRQFSNSRSEMNVSTLELGDSALYLCASSLGQGLTGELFFGEGSRLTVL.

CDR3 DNA sequence: TGTGCCACCAGCAGAGATAGGGCGGGGGTGCAGTACTTC. Its translation is CATSRDRAGVQYF. The chain is built from TRBV15 and TRBJ2-7; 7 nucleotides line up with TRBD2. Germline V lookup: CDR1 LNHNV, CDR2 YYDKDF (reference sequence). This CDR3 is built from 13 residues. Losses at the gene ends were 0 bases for V and 9 bases for J; bases not matched to a gene: 5. Full variable domain (outside the CDR3, taken from reference TRBV15 and TRBJ2-7): DAMVIQNPRYQVTQFGKPVTLSCSQTLNHNVMYWYQQKSSQAPKLLFHYYDKDFNNEADTPDNFQSRRPNTSFCFLDIRSPGLGDTAMYLCATSRDRAGVQYFGPGTRLTVT.